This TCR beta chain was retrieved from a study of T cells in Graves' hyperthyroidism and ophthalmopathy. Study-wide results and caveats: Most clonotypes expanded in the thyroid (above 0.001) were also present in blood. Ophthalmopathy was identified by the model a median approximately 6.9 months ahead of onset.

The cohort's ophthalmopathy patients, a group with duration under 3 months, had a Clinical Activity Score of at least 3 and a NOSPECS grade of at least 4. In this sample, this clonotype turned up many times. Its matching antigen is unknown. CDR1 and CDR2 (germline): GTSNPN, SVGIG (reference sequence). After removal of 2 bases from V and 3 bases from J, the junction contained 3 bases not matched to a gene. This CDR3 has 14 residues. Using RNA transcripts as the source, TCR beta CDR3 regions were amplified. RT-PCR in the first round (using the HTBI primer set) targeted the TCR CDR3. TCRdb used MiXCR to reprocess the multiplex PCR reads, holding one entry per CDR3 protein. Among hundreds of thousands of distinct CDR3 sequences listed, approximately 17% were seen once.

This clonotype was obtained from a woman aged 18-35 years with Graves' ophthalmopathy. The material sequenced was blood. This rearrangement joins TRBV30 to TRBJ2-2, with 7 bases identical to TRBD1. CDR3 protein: CAWSTGQHTGELFF. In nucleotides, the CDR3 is TGTGCCTGGAGTACGGGACAGCACACCGGGGAGCTGTTTTTT.